The 3 T cell receptor beta chains below come from one sample, sequenced in a study of sequential checkpoint blockade in melanoma. Treatment reported: randomized to nivolumab then ipilimumab (arm A) or the reverse (arm B). Some clones are missing from TCRdb's copy, which holds only in-frame ones; the method was immunoSEQ multiplex PCR. Of over 15,000 clones in the sample, about 50% were seen once. The source material was CD8+ T cells sorted from blood (inferred from file names), sampled from a patient given nivolumab and ipilimumab in sequence. These receptors were obtained from a human donor with melanoma.

This clone was counted once. The chain combines TRBV2 with TRBJ1-5; TRBD1 matches 7 bases. The length of the CDR3 is 15 residues. Germline V gene lookup returns CDR1 SNHLY and CDR2 FYNNEI. V gave up 6 bases and J gave up 2 bases; unmatched junction bases: 7. The CDR3 DNA reads TGTGCCAGCAGATACGACAGGGACGGCAATCAGCCCCAGCATTTT. Its translation: CASRYDRDGNQPQHF.

This clone turned up a few times. The V gene is TRBV5-5, the J gene TRBJ2-7; 14 nucleotides agree with TRBD2. Germline V CDR1 and CDR2: SGHKS, YYEKEE (reference sequence). Trimming cost V 4 bases and J 3 bases; bases outside gene matches: 6. This CDR3 has 16 amino acids. The chain's CDR3 is CASSAQGLAGVYEQYF. Here the CDR3 DNA reads TGTGCCAGCAGCGCCCAGGGACTAGCGGGAGTCTACGAGCAGTACTTC.

V gene TRBV5-1 combines with J gene TRBJ2-3; TRBD2 matches at 7 bases. This CDR3 region has 13 residues. V shed 6 bases, J shed 6 bases, and the junction held 7 bases outside the gene matches. Germline CDR1 reads SGHRS; CDR2 reads YFSETQ. The CDR3 here is CASIPDGGDTQYF. CDR3 bases: TGCGCCAGCATCCCGGACGGGGGGGATACGCAGTATTTT. The entire variable domain, with the rest obtained from reference TRBV5-1 and TRBJ2-3, is as follows: KAGVTQTPRYLIKTRGQQVTLSCSPISGHRSVSWYQQTPGQGLQFLFEYFSETQRNKGNFPGRFSGRQFSNSRSEMNVSTLELGDSALYLCASIPDGGDTQYFGPGTRLTVL.